These 18 T cell receptor beta chains originate from one sample sequenced in a study of blood T cell repertoires in COVID-19. TCRdb's table, derived via immunoSEQ multiplex PCR, lists solely in-frame clones and lacks some. The top ten clones hold around 7.5% of a sample with some 180,000 clones, 85% to 90% of them seen once. Specimen: peripheral blood. Every receptor here comes from a woman aged 55-75 years with acute or convalescent COVID-19.

V usage is TRBV7-9 and J usage is TRBJ2-2; no firm D call. Germline loops: CDR1 SEHNR, CDR2 FQNEAQ (reference sequence). Trimming removed 2 bases at V and 6 bases at J, with 4 bases between. The CDR3 spans 12 residues. CDR3: CASSLSPGELFF. The CDR3 DNA is TGTGCCAGCAGCTTATCTCCCGGGGAGCTGTTTTTT.

The gene calls are TRBV15 and TRBJ2-5; TRBD2 aligns across 10 bases. Losses at the gene ends were 3 bases for V and 4 bases for J; bases not matched to a gene: 8. CDR1 is LNHNV, CDR2 YYDKDF, per germline (reference sequence). This CDR3 region has 16 residues. This CDR3 reads CATSRGGLAKRETQYF. The CDR3 DNA sequence: TGTGCCACCAGCAGGGGGGGACTAGCGAAAAGAGAGACCCAGTACTTC.

V and J are TRBV11-3 and TRBJ1-2; the match to TRBD1 covers 8 bases. Germline V CDR1 and CDR2: SGHNT, YENEEA. This CDR3 has 14 residues. The trim removed 1 base at V and 8 bases at J, leaving 6 bases unmatched. The CDR3 DNA is TGTGCCAGCAGCTTAGGGACAGGGATTACCGGCTACACCTTC. It encodes CASSLGTGITGYTF.

V is TRBV27 and J is TRBJ1-5; D is uncertain. Germline V CDR1 and CDR2: MNHEY, SMNVEV (reference sequence). The CDR3 sequence is 16 residues long. The V end lost 6 bases, the J end lost 4 bases, and 19 bases lay between the germline ends. CDR3: CASRKGDGMINQPQHF. CDR3 in DNA: TGTGCCAGCAGAAAAGGAGACGGGATGATTAATCAGCCCCAGCATTTT.

The J gene is TRBJ2-1, the V gene TRBV3-1 (or the pseudogene TRBV3-2); D might be TRBD1 (5 bases). Germline V lookup: CDR1 LGHDT, CDR2 YNNKEL (reference sequence). This CDR3 contains 14 residues. V was cut by 6 bases and J by 0 bases, with 9 bases left in between. The CDR3 DNA is TGTGCCAGCAGAGGGGCGAGCTCCTACAATGAGCAGTTCTTC. It translates to CASRGASSYNEQFF.

The rearrangement uses TRBV12-3 or TRBV12-4 and TRBJ1-2; possibly TRBD1 for D (5 bases). Trimming stripped 6 bases from V and 4 bases from J, with 12 bases between. This CDR3 contains 13 residues. The CDR3 DNA is TGTGCCAGCAGGCAGCGGGGCCTCTATGGCTACACCTTC. Its translation is CASRQRGLYGYTF.

The chain carries TRBV3-1 (or the pseudogene TRBV3-2) and TRBJ1-1; tentative D call: TRBD1 (6 bases). Germline lookup yields CDR1 LGHDT and CDR2 YNNKEL (reference sequence). The CDR3 contains 17 residues. The ends were cut back, 1 base at V and 0 bases at J, with 15 bases in the middle. The CDR3: CASSQASGGTLNTEAFF. Written as DNA, the CDR3 is TGTGCCAGCAGCCAAGCCTCCGGGGGGACATTGAACACTGAAGCTTTCTTT.

This clone was detected once. The rearrangement links TRBV29-1 to TRBJ2-3, with 11 positions matching TRBD2. CDR1 and CDR2 from the germline V gene are SQVTM and ANQGSEA. The CDR3 is made up of 17 amino acids. J lost 0 bases, V lost 3 bases, and 8 bases had no gene match. The CDR3 here is CSVDGGRLAGSTDTQYF. CDR3 sequence (DNA): TGCAGCGTTGATGGGGGCCGACTAGCGGGAAGCACAGATACGCAGTATTTT.

For this clone: Other nucleotide sequences in the sample specify the same CDR3. The CDR3 DNA reads TGTGCCAGTAGTATGGGGGGACTAGCCCCCCACAATGAGCAGTTCTTC. Encoded protein: CASSMGGLAPHNEQFF. The rearrangement links TRBV19 to TRBJ2-1, with 9 bases matching TRBD2. CDR1 and CDR2 (germline): LNHDA, SQIVND (reference sequence). The CDR3 loop spans 16 amino acids. V was clipped by 3 bases and J by 5 bases; unmatched bases: 8.

Only a few counts were recorded for this clone. The chain employs TRBV12-3 or TRBV12-4 and TRBJ1-2, with a tentative D call TRBD1 (6 bases). Trimming left V 3 bases short and J 6 bases short, with 11 bases between. CDR3 length equals 13 residues. The CDR3 DNA reads TGTGCCAGCAGTTTTACAGGGCAGAATGGCTACACCTTC. This translates into CASSFTGQNGYTF.

The chain joins TRBV28 to TRBJ2-2, with TRBD2 matching over 8 bases. The CDR3 is made up of 16 amino acids. Trimming removed 7 bases from V and 4 bases from J; junction bases left unmatched: 11. Germline-derived CDR1 and CDR2 are MDHEN and SYDVKM. CDR3 coding DNA: TGTGCCAGCAACCGCGTCGGCGGGAGGTTCACCGGGGAGCTGTTTTTT. This encodes CASNRVGGRFTGELFF. The full variable domain, with the rest looked up from reference TRBV28 and TRBJ2-2, is DVKVTQSSRYLVKRTGEKVFLECVQDMDHENMFWYRQDPGLGLRLIYFSYDVKMKEKGDIPEGYSVSREKKERFSLILESASTNQTSMYLCASNRVGGRFTGELFFGEGSRLTVL.

V is TRBV5-4 and J is TRBJ1-1, with TRBD1 identical over 7 bases. CDR3 size: 14 residues. The germline V gene encodes CDR1 SGHNT and CDR2 YYREEE (reference sequence). The V gene end was trimmed by 4 bases and the J gene end by 6 bases; junction bases not matched to a gene: 9. The CDR3 DNA sequence: TGTGCCAGCAGCGAGCAGGGGGTTAGGGCTGAAGCTTTCTTT. Translated: CASSEQGVRAEAFF.

In this sample, this clone turned up a few times. The J gene is TRBJ1-2, the V gene TRBV6-5; TRBD1 is a possible D gene (6 bases). This CDR3 comprises 15 residues. V dropped 3 bases and J dropped 5 bases, with 16 bases sitting between them. Germline CDR1 is MNHEY and CDR2 is SVGAGI. CDR3 protein: CASSYSLSGDYGYTF. The CDR3 region has the DNA TGTGCCAGCAGTTATAGTCTGTCAGGGGATTATGGCTACACCTTC.

The chain joins TRBV11-2 to TRBJ2-3; 8 bases are a match to TRBD2. The CDR3 spans 16 residues. The V gene's germline CDR1 is SGHAT and CDR2 FQNNGV. J lost 2 bases, V lost 5 bases, and 9 bases had no gene match. The DNA of the CDR3 is TGTGCCAGCAGCCCCAGGACTAGCTCCACCACAGATACGCAGTATTTT. It codes for CASSPRTSSTTDTQYF.

Only a few counts were recorded for this clone. As DNA, the CDR3 is TGTGCCTGGAGTCGGACTAGCGGGATTGAGACCCAGTACTTC. This gives the protein CAWSRTSGIETQYF. The chain couples TRBV30 to TRBJ2-5; 12 positions agree with TRBD2. The CDR3 runs 14 residues. Germline values: CDR1 GTSNPN, CDR2 SVGIG (reference sequence). V gave up 2 bases and J gave up 5 bases; unmatched junction bases: 3.

This clone was recorded once. This chain links TRBV11-3 with TRBJ2-1; TRBD2 aligns across 7 bases. This CDR3 is 15 amino acids long. The trim removed 4 bases at V and 2 bases at J, leaving 5 bases unmatched. Germline V gene lookup returns CDR1 SGHNT and CDR2 YENEEA. The CDR3 DNA is TGTGCCAGCAGCTGGGGAGGGAGTGCCTACAATGAGCAGTTCTTC. Protein product: CASSWGGSAYNEQFF.

V usage is TRBV6-5 and J usage is TRBJ1-2; maybe TRBD1 (6 bases). Trimming left V 6 bases short and J 4 bases short, with 15 bases between. Germline V gene lookup returns CDR1 MNHEY and CDR2 SVGAGI. The CDR3 loop spans 14 amino acids. The CDR3 DNA follows: TGTGCCAGCAGCTTAATCGGGACACCCTATGGCTACACCTTC. Amino acid sequence: CASSLIGTPYGYTF.

This chain joins TRBV11-2 and TRBJ1-5, with D maybe TRBD1 (6 bases). Looked up from germline, CDR1 is SGHAT and CDR2 is FQNNGV. CDR3 length: 13 residues. V dropped 6 bases and J dropped 7 bases, with 13 bases sitting between them. CDR3 amino acids: CASSIEGGQPQHF. The CDR3 region has the DNA TGTGCCAGCAGTATAGAGGGGGGGCAGCCCCAGCATTTT.